A selection of T cell receptor beta chains follows, all from one sample in a study of cytomegalovirus exposure and HLA in healthy donors. Repertoires were generated with immunoSEQ multiplex PCR, while TCRdb's copy carries only in-frame clones and drops some. Of some 160,000 clones in the sample, around 80% are singletons; the top ten hold approximately 1.9%. Specimen: PBMCs. These receptor sequences come from a young man in good health and CMV-seronegative. Both conserved end residues are trimmed from each CDR3. A D gene is named only where the DNA matches it firmly.

v_call	d_call	j_call	cdr3_aa
TRBV6-5	-	TRBJ1-2	ASSRRANNGYT
TRBV5-1	TRBD2	TRBJ2-2	ASSSTGTSGMSGTGELF
TRBV19	-	TRBJ1-2	ASSPGAEQNYGYT
TRBV5-4	TRBD1	TRBJ2-7	ASSRVIRSGGGEQY
TRBV6-1	-	TRBJ1-5	ASRTTVVQPQH
TRBV9	-	TRBJ1-6	ASSASGGIRGNSPLH
TRBV28	TRBD2	TRBJ2-7	ASSLEREGPYEQY
TRBV28	TRBD2	TRBJ2-7	ASSDGGLAVSSYEQY
TRBV6-6	TRBD2	TRBJ2-1	ASSYGTSGGLGEQF
TRBV11-2	-	TRBJ2-7	ASSLWGDTYEQY
TRBV19	-	TRBJ1-2	ASSMSGPTFRFQNYGYT
TRBV5-4	-	TRBJ2-7	ASSLGGMGPTYEQY
TRBV6-6	-	TRBJ1-5	ASSWTMSGYNQPQH
TRBV7-9	-	TRBJ2-7	ASSISTASYEQY
TRBV7-2	-	TRBJ2-5	ASSPGQQETQY
TRBV7-2	-	TRBJ1-4	ASSYLTGQNEKLF
TRBV27	-	TRBJ1-2	ASSLSTNLYGYT
TRBV6-4	-	TRBJ2-2	APKLELF
TRBV5-6	-	TRBJ2-2	ASSLGALRAGTGELF
TRBV4-1	-	TRBJ2-3	ASSRYLAGDTQY
TRBV5-6	TRBD1	TRBJ2-7	ASSLGQGVHEQY
TRBV4-2	TRBD1	TRBJ1-1	ASSRPQGMNTEAF
TRBV2	-	TRBJ1-6	ASSESRGPEAYNSPLH
TRBV27	TRBD1	TRBJ2-7	ASSSGQGGGEQY
TRBV7-6	-	TRBJ1-4	ASSPRMGGTNEKLF
TRBV7-6	-	TRBJ1-1	ASSSGANTEAF
TRBV7-8	TRBD1	TRBJ1-5	ASSLARVGRGERSNQPQH
TRBV2	-	TRBJ2-7	ASKINRDVSYEQY
TRBV4-1	-	TRBJ1-2	ASSHDIVDGYT
TRBV9	TRBD2	TRBJ2-1	ASSGGSSGGLYNEQF
TRBV29-1	-	TRBJ2-7	SVGRSSYEQY
TRBV6-1	TRBD1	TRBJ1-4	ASSPGTGVNEKLF
TRBV28	-	TRBJ2-5	ASSPFAPQETQY
TRBV10-3	TRBD1	TRBJ2-1	AISTPGQQQF
TRBV28	-	TRBJ1-4	ASSPGRATNEKLF
TRBV18	-	TRBJ1-1	ASSPHPQSEAF
TRBV5-1	-	TRBJ2-1	ASSLAVRDNEQF
TRBV5-8	-	TRBJ2-3	ASSFSYSTDTQY
TRBV7-9	TRBD1	TRBJ1-1	ASSTTDRMNTEAF
TRBV30	-	TRBJ1-1	AWTGKGKAAF
TRBV6-1	-	TRBJ2-7	ASSLTGSYEQY
TRBV5-6	-	TRBJ2-1	ASSLGAPRTVNNEQF
TRBV11-3	-	TRBJ2-5	ASSRTGTTQETQY
TRBV6-1	-	TRBJ1-2	ASSPDRNYGYT
TRBV10-3	-	TRBJ1-4	AISGRVGEKLF
TRBV5-4	-	TRBJ1-1	ASSSKRGLASGTEAF
TRBV19	TRBD1	TRBJ1-1	ASSAGSGGPEAF
TRBV4-1	-	TRBJ2-2	ASSHGGRQVNTGELF
TRBV2	TRBD1	TRBJ1-2	ASSEGRGLYGYT
TRBV2	-	TRBJ1-1	ASSGQETEAF
TRBV19	TRBD2	TRBJ2-5	ASSMGLSGGQETQY
TRBV2	TRBD1	TRBJ1-2	ASSDGWTGGDYGYT
TRBV5-4	TRBD1	TRBJ2-5	ASRRDRGRRETQY
TRBV29-1	TRBD2	TRBJ2-6	SAGLAGGSGANVLT
TRBV27	TRBD2	TRBJ2-7	ASRLRGTSDYEQY
TRBV6-5	-	TRBJ1-2	ASSDMGQGGYT
TRBV28	-	TRBJ1-4	ASSLTVTNEKLF
TRBV19	TRBD1	TRBJ2-1	ASSILQGQGRYEQF
TRBV5-1	-	TRBJ1-3	ASSDTGNTIY